This T cell receptor (beta chain) was sequenced in a study of T cells after yellow fever vaccination (dated by TCRdb to between 2018 and 2021). Regarding the research as a whole: Libraries from fractions with low cell numbers were prepared with the SMART-Seq v4 Ultra Low Input RNA kit. Blood was collected at multiple timepoints before and after primary and secondary immunization, and bulk PBMC replicates and cell subsets were isolated. Two healthy male donors, one aged 18 to 30 and one aged 30 to 40 years, were included in the cohort. Bulk TCR alpha and beta repertoires were sequenced longitudinally to track T-cell clones before and after primary and booster YFV17D yellow fever vaccination. General study outcomes and caveats: Computational filtering was needed because FACS-sorted repertoires could contain abundant contaminating clonotypes from the bulk population. Because the study included only two donors, the extent to which the findings can be generalized is limited. A small share of clonotypes was detected in both CD4 and CD8 compartments, with the overlap likely arising from convergent recombination. After the booster, most of the clones that had expanded following primary vaccination were detected again (roughly 97% of CD4 and around 88% of CD8), which suggests that memory was broadly maintained. Compared with the primary T-cell response, the secondary T-cell response was faster but weaker, reaching its peak on day 5 rather than on day 15.

This clonotype appeared a few times. Its cognate antigen has yet to be identified. Base qualities are not at hand, and no much larger clone is one base apart. CDR1 MNHEY and CDR2 SMNVEV are derived from the germline V gene (reference sequence). The CDR3 runs 14 amino acids, cysteine and phenylalanine included. Just CDR3 DNA is preserved here, 42 bases in frame from base 1. The V end gives up 7 bases and the J end 6 bases, leaving 10 bases in the junction not matched to a gene. Sequencing used an Illumina NovaSeq 6000. TCR cDNA was made using 5'RACE template switching, a step that added a universal primer site and unique molecular identifiers. cDNA synthesis was primed from both the TCR alpha and TCR beta constant segments. Libraries were amplified in two PCR steps, with sample barcodes and sequencing adapters added in the second step. Sequencing of libraries was performed on Illumina HiSeq 2500 (2x100 bp) or NovaSeq (2x150 bp). On the study's bioinformatics: MIGEC handled demultiplexing of reads and collapsing into UMI consensus sequences, while MiXCR performed V(D)J alignment. Vaccine-responding clonotypes were defined with edgeR using replicate PBMC samples, requiring FDR below 0.01 and a log2 fold change above 5 up to day 15. Bulk clonotypes were assigned CD4 or CD8 identity according to which sequenced CD4 or CD8 repertoire held them at higher abundance. Clones were called with MiXCR by TCRdb after fastp trimmed the public reads at Q25, and only in-frame beta chains were retained. Each CDR3 protein gets just one entry, which takes the most common genes and DNA from the rows behind it. The V and J calls shown here were made by TCRdb, not taken from the authors' results. The sample profile shows approximately 300,000 distinct CDR3 sequences; over 8.5% of them were found once. Of the sample, under 4% falls within the top ten clones.

The sample's treatment or condition label is to be understood as: live attenuated yellow fever vaccine strain. A standard Ficoll-Paque protocol was used to isolate PBMCs from peripheral blood. Dynabeads CD4 and CD8 positive selection kits were used to isolate CD4 and CD8 T-cell fractions. TriZol was used to extract RNA from bulk PBMCs, CD4 and CD8 fractions, and dextramer-positive and dextramer-negative fractions. The specimen was CD4+ T cells sorted from PBMCs, collected 45 days after the yellow fever booster vaccination. This chain joins TRBV27 to TRBJ1-1; the central 8 bases match TRBD1. The sequence was collected from a man aged 18 to 30 who received the YFV17D yellow fever vaccine. The nucleotide sequence is given as TGTGCCAGCACCTGGGGCAGGGGGCTTTCTGAAGCTTTCTTT. Its protein reads: CASTWGRGLSEAFF.